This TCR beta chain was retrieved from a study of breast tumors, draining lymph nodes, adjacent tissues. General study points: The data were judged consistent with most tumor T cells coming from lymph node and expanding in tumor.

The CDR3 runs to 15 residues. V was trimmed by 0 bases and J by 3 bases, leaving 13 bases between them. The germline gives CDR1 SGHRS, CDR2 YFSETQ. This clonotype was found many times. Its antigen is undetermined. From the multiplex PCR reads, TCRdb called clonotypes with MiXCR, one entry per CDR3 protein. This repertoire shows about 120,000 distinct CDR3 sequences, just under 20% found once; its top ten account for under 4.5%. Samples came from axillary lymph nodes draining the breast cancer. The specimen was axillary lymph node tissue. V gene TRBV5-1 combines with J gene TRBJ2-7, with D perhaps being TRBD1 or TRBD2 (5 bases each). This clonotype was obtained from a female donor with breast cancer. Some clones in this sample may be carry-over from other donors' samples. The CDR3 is CASSLDGTTLYEQYF. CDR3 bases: TGCGCCAGCAGCTTGGATGGGACGACCCTCTACGAGCAGTACTTC.